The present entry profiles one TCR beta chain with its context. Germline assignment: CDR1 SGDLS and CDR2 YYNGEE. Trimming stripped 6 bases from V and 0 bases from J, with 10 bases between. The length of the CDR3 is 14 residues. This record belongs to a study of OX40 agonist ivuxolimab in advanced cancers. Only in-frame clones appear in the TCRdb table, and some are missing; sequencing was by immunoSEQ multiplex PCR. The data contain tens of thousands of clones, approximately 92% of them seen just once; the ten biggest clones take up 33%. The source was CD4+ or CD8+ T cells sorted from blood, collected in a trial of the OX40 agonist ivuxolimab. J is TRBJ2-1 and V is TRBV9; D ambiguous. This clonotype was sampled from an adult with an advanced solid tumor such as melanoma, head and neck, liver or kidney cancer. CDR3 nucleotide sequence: TGTGCCAGCAACCCATCCTACTCCTACAATGAGCAGTTCTTC. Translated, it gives CASNPSYSYNEQFF.